This T cell receptor beta chain was identified during a study of PD-1 blockade in classical Hodgkin lymphoma. About the research overall: Administration of nivolumab to patients was at 3 mg/kg intravenously every 2 weeks. Study-wide points: The CD4+ diversity rise by C4D1 was clearest in complete responders. Patients were excluded if nivolumab began under 1 year after ASCT (the autologous transplant). Those achieving complete response showed baseline diversity like newly diagnosed patients.

Turning to this clone: What it binds is unknown.

Time point described: cycle 4 day 1 (C4D1), after five to seven weeks of nivolumab. Every single patient, without exception, relapsed after autologous stem cell transplantation, and brentuximab vedotin exposure varied. The germline gives CDR1 KGHSH, CDR2 LQKENI. Trimming removed 2 bases from V and 6 bases from J; junction bases left unmatched: 10. CDR3 length equals 16 residues. The method was immunoSEQ multiplex PCR; TCRdb's version includes in-frame clones alone and lacks a portion of them. This sample carries tens of thousands of clones, roughly 80% of them seen once, and the ten largest clones take 15% to 20%.

This rearrangement joins TRBV18 to TRBJ2-1, with 7 bases matching TRBD2. This specimen consisted of peripheral blood mononuclear cells (PBMCs), obtained before the fourth cycle of nivolumab. The source is a human donor with classical Hodgkin lymphoma. The CDR3 DNA sequence: TGTGCCAGCTCACCATCTGGGGGACTAATCTCCAATGAGCAGTTCTTC. This sequence encodes CASSPSGGLISNEQFF.